This T cell receptor (beta chain) derives from a study of monozygotic twins with inflammatory bowel disease. Study-wide points: The inverse Simpson measure of TCRbeta diversity was lower in IBD patients than in healthy co-twins.

For each CDR3 protein, TCRdb gives one entry from its re-call of the 5' RACE reads, without DNA. This sample's table has a few hundred thousand distinct CDR3 sequences. Of note for this clonotype: Its antigen is not identified.

With no T cell sorting beforehand, total RNA was isolated from whole blood. Per germline, CDR1 LNHDA and CDR2 SQIVND (reference sequence). This CDR3 is built from 15 residues. This TCR came from a human donor with ulcerative colitis or Crohn's disease, or a healthy co-twin of an affected twin (not recorded which). The J gene is TRBJ2-1, the V gene TRBV19; TCRdb calls TRBD1, which cannot be checked without DNA. Source material: blood. CDR3 loop: CASSIDRGRNNEQFF.